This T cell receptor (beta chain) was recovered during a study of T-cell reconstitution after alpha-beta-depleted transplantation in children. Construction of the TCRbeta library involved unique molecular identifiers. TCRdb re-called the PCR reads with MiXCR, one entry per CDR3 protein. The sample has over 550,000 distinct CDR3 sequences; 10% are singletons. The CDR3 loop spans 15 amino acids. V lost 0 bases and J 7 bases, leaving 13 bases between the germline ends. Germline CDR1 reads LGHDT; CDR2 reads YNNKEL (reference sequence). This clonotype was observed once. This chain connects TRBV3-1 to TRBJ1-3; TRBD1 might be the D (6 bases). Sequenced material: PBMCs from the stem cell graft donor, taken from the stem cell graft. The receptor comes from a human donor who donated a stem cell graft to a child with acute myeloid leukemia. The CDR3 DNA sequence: TGTGCCAGCAGCCAAGACCGGGACAAGGGGAACACCATATATTTT. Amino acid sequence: CASSQDRDKGNTIYF.